Each of the 22 T cell receptor beta chains below was sequenced from the same sample in a study of blood T cell repertoires in COVID-19. The table came from immunoSEQ multiplex PCR; TCRdb's copy has only in-frame clones and leaves some out. Of around 220,000 clones listed, approximately 79% were seen once; the top ten hold over 3%. Sequencing used peripheral blood. These receptors were obtained from a woman aged 40 to 55 with active or convalescent COVID-19.

The chain employs TRBV6-4 and TRBJ2-1, with TRBD1 matching over 10 bases. Germline V gives CDR1 MRHNA, CDR2 SNTAGT. The CDR3 has 15 residues. Trimming cost V 6 bases and J 8 bases; bases outside gene matches: 10. The CDR3 region has the DNA TGTGCCAGCAGCCTGACCGGGACAGGGGTCGATGAGCAGTTCTTC. Amino acids: CASSLTGTGVDEQFF.

The genes are TRBV19 and TRBJ2-1; possible D gene TRBD1, 5 bases. Germline-derived CDR1 and CDR2 are LNHDA and SQIVND (reference sequence). The CDR3 runs 13 residues. Deletions cut 5 bases from V and 6 bases from J, with 11 bases between. The DNA of the CDR3 is TGTGCCAGTAGTGGCTACCAGGGCAATGAGCAGTTCTTC. Its protein product is CASSGYQGNEQFF. The variable domain in full, completed from reference TRBV19 and TRBJ2-1, reads DGGITQSPKYLFRKEGQNVTLSCEQNLNHDAMYWYRQDPGQGLRLIYYSQIVNDFQKGDIAEGYSVSREKKESFPLTVTSAQKNPTAFYLCASSGYQGNEQFFGPGTRLTVL.

The chain links TRBV30 to TRBJ2-2; D is uncertain. The ends were cut back, 0 bases at V and 7 bases at J, with 9 bases in the middle. The germline gives CDR1 GTSNPN, CDR2 SVGIG (reference sequence). The CDR3 totals 13 residues. The CDR3 DNA reads TGTGCCTGGAGTGTATATGGGCTCGGGGAGCTGTTTTTT. Its protein is CAWSVYGLGELFF.

The V call is TRBV6-2 or TRBV6-3, the J call TRBJ2-1; maybe TRBD2 (7 bases). Germline CDR1 and CDR2: MNHEY and SVGEGT. The CDR3 is 17 amino acids. V lost 0 bases to trimming and J lost 4 bases, with 16 bases between them. This CDR3 is CASSYSIRGAGYNEQFF. As DNA, the CDR3 is TGTGCCAGCAGTTACTCAATTCGGGGGGCCGGATACAATGAGCAGTTCTTC.

As concerns this clone: One junction end does not reproduce the germline sequence, and a read error may be involved. This sample includes further DNA sequences coding for the same CDR3. The chain combines TRBV2 with TRBJ1-2; 8 nucleotides align to TRBD1. The CDR3 length is 14 residues. The germline CDR1 and CDR2 sequences are SNHLY and FYNNEI. The CDR3 spells CASSLGQGDYGYTF. CDR3 nucleotides: TGTGCCAGCAGCCTCGGACAGGGAGACTACGGCTACACCTTC.

This clone has just a few counts. The chain carries TRBV4-1 and TRBJ2-1; 12 bases map to TRBD1. CDR3 length equals 18 residues. Losses at the gene ends were 2 bases for V and 5 bases for J; bases not matched to a gene: 10. Germline values: CDR1 MGHRA, CDR2 YSYEKL. This chain's CDR3 is CASSQRTAGQGADNEQFF. For the CDR3, the DNA is TGCGCCAGCAGCCAAAGGACGGCGGGACAGGGGGCCGACAATGAGCAGTTCTTC.

This clone was observed a few times. The J gene is TRBJ2-2, the V gene TRBV6-2 or TRBV6-3; maybe TRBD2 (5 bases). CDR1 MNHEY and CDR2 SVGEGT come from the germline V gene. This CDR3 is 13 amino acids long. V dropped 0 bases and J dropped 7 bases, with 6 bases sitting between them. DNA for the CDR3: TGTGCCAGCAGTTACTCGGAGGTCGGGGAGCTGTTTTTT. Amino acid sequence: CASSYSEVGELFF.

This chain uses TRBV19 with TRBJ1-2; D gene unclear. CDR3 size: 14 residues. The V end lost 5 bases, the J end lost 2 bases, and 12 bases lay between the germline ends. The germline gives CDR1 LNHDA, CDR2 SQIVND (reference sequence). The CDR3 reads CASSRGKGNYGYTF. The CDR3 nucleotides are TGTGCCAGTAGTCGGGGAAAGGGCAACTATGGCTACACCTTC.

Only a few counts were recorded for this clone. This sequence joins TRBV3-1 (or the pseudogene TRBV3-2) and TRBJ1-3; D is perhaps TRBD1 (5 bases). The germline V gene has CDR1 LGHDT and CDR2 YNNKEL (reference sequence). The CDR3 is 15 amino acids. V was trimmed by 0 bases and J by 4 bases, leaving 10 bases between them. In nucleotides, the CDR3 is TGTGCCAGCAGCCAAGATATAACAGGAGGAAACACCATATATTTT. It translates to CASSQDITGGNTIYF.

The chain uses TRBV30 and TRBJ1-3; D ambiguous. The V end lost 0 bases, the J end lost 4 bases, and 7 bases lay between the germline ends. Germline V gene sequence: CDR1 GTSNPN, CDR2 SVGIG (reference sequence). The CDR3 loop spans 13 amino acids. The CDR3 protein is CAWSVPGGNTIYF. The CDR3 DNA reads as TGTGCCTGGAGTGTACCCGGGGGAAACACCATATATTTT.

Regarding this clone: The junction departs from germline at one end; a sequencing error may be responsible. The chain recombines TRBV2 with TRBJ1-5; 7 bases map to TRBD1. The CDR3 length is 15 residues. The germline V gene has CDR1 SNHLY and CDR2 FYNNEI. CDR3 in amino acids: CASRGQDSSHQPQHF. The CDR3 DNA follows: TGTGCCAGCAGAGGACAGGATTCTAGCCATCAGCCCCAGCATTTT.

The chain links TRBV19 to TRBJ2-2, with TRBD2 matching 10 bases. Trimming at V came to 9 bases and at J to 9 bases, leaving 13 bases not matched to a gene. CDR1 and CDR2 (germline): LNHDA, SQIVND (reference sequence). The CDR3 extends over 15 amino acids. The CDR3 DNA follows: TGTGCCAGCCGAAGAATAGCGGGGGGCCCCCGGGAGCTGTTTTTT. It specifies CASRRIAGGPRELFF. Complete variable domain (other parts from reference TRBV19 and TRBJ2-2): DGGITQSPKYLFRKEGQNVTLSCEQNLNHDAMYWYRQDPGQGLRLIYYSQIVNDFQKGDIAEGYSVSREKKESFPLTVTSAQKNPTAFYLCASRRIAGGPRELFFGEGSRLTVL.

V is TRBV27 and J is TRBJ2-7; a possible D gene is TRBD1 (6 bases). Germline V gene data show CDR1 as MNHEY and CDR2 as SMNVEV (reference sequence). Trimming removed 6 bases at V and 2 bases at J, with 11 bases between. The CDR3 totals 13 residues. DNA for the CDR3: TGTGCCAGCAGCCGGACAGTCCCCTACGAGCAGTACTTC. Amino acid sequence: CASSRTVPYEQYF.

The chain employs TRBV3-1 (or the pseudogene TRBV3-2) and TRBJ1-1; D gene ambiguous. There are 15 residues in the CDR3. V shed 1 base and J shed 3 bases, with 12 bases lying between them. Germline lookup yields CDR1 LGHDT and CDR2 YNNKEL (reference sequence). The CDR3 here is CASSQGWQVHTEAFF. CDR3 bases: TGTGCCAGCAGCCAAGGTTGGCAGGTACACACTGAAGCTTTCTTT.

J is TRBJ1-1 and V is TRBV3-1 (or the pseudogene TRBV3-2), with 7 nucleotides matching TRBD1. This CDR3 contains 15 residues. V gave up 0 bases and J gave up 5 bases; unmatched junction bases: 6. Germline V CDR1 and CDR2: LGHDT, YNNKEL (reference sequence). CDR3 nucleotides: TGTGCCAGCAGCCAAGACTCGACAGGGAGAACTGAAGCTTTCTTT. Translated: CASSQDSTGRTEAFF.

The chain has TRBV4-1 and TRBJ1-5, with D perhaps matching TRBD1 (6 bases). The CDR3 is 17 amino acids. Trimming shortened V by 0 bases and J by 7 bases, and 19 bases separated the two germline ends. Germline-derived CDR1 and CDR2 are MGHRA and YSYEKL. The CDR3 DNA follows: TGCGCCAGCAGCCAAGATCGGAGGCAGGGGCCACGACAGCCCCAGCATTTT. This sequence encodes CASSQDRRQGPRQPQHF.

V is TRBV30 and J is TRBJ2-1; a weak D match, TRBD1 (5 bases). CDR3 length: 11 amino acids. Germline-derived CDR1 and CDR2 are GTSNPN and SVGIG (reference sequence). V was pared by 5 bases and J by 7 bases, with 9 bases between. This chain's CDR3 is CAWGAPNEQFF. Here the CDR3 DNA reads TGTGCCTGGGGGGCGCCGAATGAGCAGTTCTTC.

This chain connects TRBV11-3 to TRBJ2-7; 8 nucleotides line up with TRBD1. V trimming: 4 bases; J trimming: 4 bases; junction bases outside the gene matches: 6. Germline V CDR1 and CDR2: SGHNT, YENEEA. This CDR3 is 14 amino acids long. The CDR3 loop is CASSSGQGRYEQYF. The CDR3 DNA reads as TGTGCCAGCAGCTCTGGACAGGGTAGGTACGAGCAGTACTTC.

The chain is built from TRBV28 and TRBJ1-2, with 8 bases aligning to TRBD1. The CDR3 runs 15 residues. V trimming: 5 bases; J trimming: 5 bases; junction bases outside the gene matches: 10. From germline, CDR1 is MDHEN and CDR2 SYDVKM. This CDR3 reads CASSRTGRVSYGYTF. In DNA, the CDR3 is TGTGCCAGCAGTCGGACAGGGAGGGTTAGTTATGGCTACACCTTC.

This chain connects TRBV18 to TRBJ1-6; possibly TRBD1 for D (6 bases). Germline V gives CDR1 KGHSH, CDR2 LQKENI. V lost 3 bases to trimming and J lost 9 bases, with 12 bases between them. The CDR3 is 14 amino acids. The CDR3 sequence: CASSPGQSLSPLHF. CDR3 sequence (DNA): TGTGCCAGCTCACCCGGACAGAGCCTTTCACCCCTCCACTTT.

The V gene is TRBV9, the J gene TRBJ1-1, with D maybe TRBD1 (6 bases). Per the germline V gene, CDR1 is SGDLS and CDR2 is YYNGEE. The CDR3 spans 18 residues. The V end lost 0 bases, the J end lost 4 bases, and 22 bases lay between the germline ends. DNA for the CDR3: TGTGCCAGCAGCGTAGATGGCAGGGGAATTGGGGGGGTCACTGAAGCTTTCTTT. Amino acid sequence: CASSVDGRGIGGVTEAFF.

V gene TRBV7-6 combines with J gene TRBJ2-2, with 9 bases aligning to TRBD2. J was trimmed by 5 bases and V by 8 bases; bases with no gene match: 9. The CDR3 covers 15 residues. Germline V gene data show CDR1 as SGHVS and CDR2 as FNYEAQ. Here the CDR3 reads CASARSGGFTGELFF. CDR3 DNA: TGTGCCAGCGCCCGTAGCGGGGGTTTTACCGGGGAGCTGTTTTTT.